This TCR beta chain appears in the sequencing data of a study of shared clonotypes between healthy human individuals. Libraries were prepared by immunoSEQ multiplex PCR; TCRdb keeps only in-frame clonotypes and omits some of them. This sample has roughly 2.6 million clones; approximately 92% occur once, and the top ten carry roughly 0.13%. J lost 1 base, V lost 3 bases, and 5 bases had no gene match. There are 16 residues in the CDR3. The V gene's germline CDR1 is SGHRS and CDR2 YFSETQ. The V gene is TRBV5-1, the J gene TRBJ2-3; 10 nucleotides line up with TRBD2. What was sequenced was naive CD4+ T cells sorted from blood. The subset was: CD45RA+ positively selected. The receptor's source is a man younger than 35 in good health. CDR3 in amino acids: CASSSLTSGRTDTQYF. DNA of the CDR3: TGCGCCAGCAGCTCATTGACTAGCGGGCGCACAGATACGCAGTATTTT. The whole variable domain, remainder taken from reference TRBV5-1 and TRBJ2-3, is KAGVTQTPRYLIKTRGQQVTLSCSPISGHRSVSWYQQTPGQGLQFLFEYFSETQRNKGNFPGRFSGRQFSNSRSEMNVSTLELGDSALYLCASSSLTSGRTDTQYFGPGTRLTVL.